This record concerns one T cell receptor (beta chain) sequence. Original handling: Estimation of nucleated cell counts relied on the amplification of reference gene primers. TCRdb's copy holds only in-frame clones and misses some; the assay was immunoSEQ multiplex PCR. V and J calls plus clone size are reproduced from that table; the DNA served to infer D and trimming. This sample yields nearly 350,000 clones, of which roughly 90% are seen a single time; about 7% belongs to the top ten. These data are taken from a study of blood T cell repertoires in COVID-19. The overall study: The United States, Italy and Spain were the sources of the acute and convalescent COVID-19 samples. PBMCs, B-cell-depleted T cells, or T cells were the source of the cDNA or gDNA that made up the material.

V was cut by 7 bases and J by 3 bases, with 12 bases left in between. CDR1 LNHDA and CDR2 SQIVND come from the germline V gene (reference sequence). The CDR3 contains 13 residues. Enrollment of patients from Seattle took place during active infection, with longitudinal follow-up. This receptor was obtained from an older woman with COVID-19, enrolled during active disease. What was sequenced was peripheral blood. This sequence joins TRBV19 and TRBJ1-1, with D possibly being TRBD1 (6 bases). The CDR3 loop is CASKAGEYTEAFF. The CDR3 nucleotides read TGTGCCAGTAAGGCAGGGGAGTACACTGAAGCTTTCTTT. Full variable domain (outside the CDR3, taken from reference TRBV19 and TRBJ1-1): DGGITQSPKYLFRKEGQNVTLSCEQNLNHDAMYWYRQDPGQGLRLIYYSQIVNDFQKGDIAEGYSVSREKKESFPLTVTSAQKNPTAFYLCASKAGEYTEAFFGQGTRLTVV.